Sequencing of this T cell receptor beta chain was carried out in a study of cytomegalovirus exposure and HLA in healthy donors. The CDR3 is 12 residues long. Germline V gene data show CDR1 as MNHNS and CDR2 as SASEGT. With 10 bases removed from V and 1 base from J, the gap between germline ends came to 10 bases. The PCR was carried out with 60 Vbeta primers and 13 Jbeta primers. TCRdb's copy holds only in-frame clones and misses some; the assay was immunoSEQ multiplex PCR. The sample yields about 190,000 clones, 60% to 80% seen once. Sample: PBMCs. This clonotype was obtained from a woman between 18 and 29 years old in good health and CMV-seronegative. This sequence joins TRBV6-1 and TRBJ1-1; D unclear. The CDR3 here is CATKRGNTEAFF. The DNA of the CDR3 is TGTGCCACCAAGAGAGGGAACACTGAAGCTTTCTTT.